Below, 28 T cell receptor beta chains from the same sample are listed, as sequenced in a study of cytomegalovirus exposure and HLA in healthy donors. PCR involved 60 Vbeta and 13 Jbeta primers. Assay used: immunoSEQ multiplex PCR; TCRdb lists only in-frame clones, some missing. The sample holds a few hundred thousand clones, 65% to 90% seen once. Input material: PBMCs. The origin of the receptors is a girl under 18 in good health and CMV-seronegative.

As DNA, the CDR3 is TGCGCCAGCAGCTTGGTCACGCGGAAGCGAGACGAGCAGTACTTC. Translated: CASSLVTRKRDEQYF. The V call is TRBV5-1, the J call TRBJ2-7; D not certain. Trimming stripped 0 bases from V and 5 bases from J, with 15 bases between. CDR3 length equals 15 residues. The germline V gene has CDR1 SGHRS and CDR2 YFSETQ.

The V call is TRBV28, the J call TRBJ1-1, with 9 bases that match TRBD1. V lost 4 bases to trimming and J lost 1 base; unmatched junction nucleotides: 10. CDR1 is MDHEN and CDR2 is SYDVKM in the germline V gene. This CDR3 spans 17 amino acids. CDR3 in DNA: TGTGCCAGCAGTTCCCGGGACAGGGAAAGATGGAACACTGAAGCTTTCTTT. The encoded protein is CASSSRDRERWNTEAFF.

This chain connects TRBV4-3 to TRBJ2-1; a possible D gene is TRBD2 (5 bases). Trimming cost V 1 base and J 4 bases, with 8 bases left between them. The V gene's germline CDR1 is LGHNA and CDR2 YSLEER. The CDR3 has 14 amino acids. CDR3 in amino acids: CASSQGTGYNEQFF. CDR3 in DNA: TGCGCCAGCAGCCAAGGGACGGGGTACAATGAGCAGTTCTTC.

V is TRBV6-6 and J is TRBJ1-1, with TRBD1 identical over 7 bases. From germline, CDR1 is MNHNY and CDR2 SVGAGI (reference sequence). The CDR3 sequence is 15 residues long. The ends lost 6 bases at V and 0 bases at J; junction bases unmatched: 7. CDR3: CASRPSTGLNTEAFF. In nucleotides, the CDR3 is TGTGCCAGCAGACCCTCGACAGGGCTGAACACTGAAGCTTTCTTT.

The table lists this clone with a count of one. The rearrangement uses TRBV5-6 and TRBJ2-5; D call uncertain. Deletions cut 0 bases from V and 5 bases from J, with 2 bases between. The CDR3 totals 11 residues. Germline values: CDR1 SGHDT, CDR2 YYEEEE. CDR3 residues: CASSLAETQYF. Here the CDR3 DNA reads TGTGCCAGCAGCTTGGCTGAGACCCAGTACTTC.

The chain uses TRBV7-8 and TRBJ2-3, with 8 bases fitting TRBD2. J was trimmed by 3 bases and V by 3 bases; bases with no gene match: 8. Germline loops: CDR1 SGHVS, CDR2 FQNEAQ. The CDR3 extends over 16 amino acids. The CDR3 sequence: CASSFRPRGGTDTQYF. The CDR3 DNA sequence: TGTGCCAGCAGCTTTAGGCCCCGGGGGGGGACAGATACGCAGTATTTT.

V is TRBV20-1 and J is TRBJ2-1; 9 nucleotides agree with TRBD2. V shed 5 bases, J shed 16 bases, and the junction held 9 bases outside the gene matches. The germline V gene has CDR1 DFQATT and CDR2 SNEGSKA (reference sequence). The CDR3 covers 11 residues. The CDR3 region has the DNA TGCAGTGCTCTCCTAGCGGGATGGTACTTCTTC. Translated, it gives CSALLAGWYFF.

DNA of the CDR3: TGTGCCAGCAGCCAAGATTCGGGACTAGCGGGAGCCGGGGAGCTGTTTTTT. Amino acids: CASSQDSGLAGAGELFF. The V gene is TRBV4-2, the J gene TRBJ2-2; TRBD2 agrees at 14 bases. V lost 0 bases to trimming and J lost 6 bases; unmatched junction nucleotides: 3. The CDR3 is 17 residues long. Germline V gene data show CDR1 as LGHNA and CDR2 as YNFKEQ.

The chain's CDR3 is CASSPQGDGVDTQYF. CDR3 sequence (DNA): TGTGCCAGCAGCCCACAGGGGGACGGTGTAGATACGCAGTATTTT. The gene calls are TRBV9 and TRBJ2-3; the match to TRBD1 covers 8 bases. V lost 4 bases and J lost 5; bases outside the gene matches: 9. The CDR3 is 15 residues long. The V gene's germline CDR1 is SGDLS and CDR2 YYNGEE.

Only one count was recorded for this clone. The sample has other DNA sequences that encode this CDR3 too. The chain carries TRBV7-3 and TRBJ2-3; D unresolved. The CDR3 has 14 amino acids. Germline V gene data show CDR1 as SGHTA and CDR2 as FQGTGA. V lost 4 bases and J 3 bases, leaving 11 bases between the germline ends. This CDR3 is CASSSSGGTDTQYF. The CDR3 coding sequence is TGTGCCAGCAGCTCCTCGGGTGGGACAGATACGCAGTATTTT.

J is TRBJ1-2 and V is TRBV7-9; D remains unclear. Germline V gives CDR1 SEHNR, CDR2 FQNEAQ (reference sequence). The CDR3 totals 13 residues. Trimming pared 2 bases from V and 2 bases from J, leaving 6 bases between. The CDR3 here is CASSLSLNYGYTF. The CDR3 DNA reads TGTGCCAGCAGCTTAAGCCTCAACTATGGCTACACCTTC. The variable domain in full, with the rest retrieved from reference TRBV7-9 and TRBJ1-2, is DTGVSQNPRHKITKRGQNVTFRCDPISEHNRLYWYRQTLGQGPEFLTYFQNEAQLEKSRLLSDRFSAERPKGSFSTLEIQRTEQGDSAMYLCASSLSLNYGYTFGSGTRLTVV.

This chain links TRBV28 with TRBJ1-4; D ambiguous. Germline V lookup: CDR1 MDHEN, CDR2 SYDVKM. The CDR3 spans 13 residues. Trimming left V 3 bases short and J 12 bases short, with 14 bases between. The CDR3 sequence: CASSLFSPPQLFF. CDR3 bases: TGTGCCAGCAGTTTGTTTTCTCCTCCTCAACTGTTTTTT.

The chain uses TRBV27 and TRBJ1-1; 8 bases are a match to TRBD1. The CDR3 spans 14 residues. Germline-derived CDR1 and CDR2 are MNHEY and SMNVEV (reference sequence). With 3 bases clipped from V and 4 bases from J, the junction kept 4 bases outside the gene matches. CDR3 in amino acids: CASSFRQGITEAFF. DNA of the CDR3: TGTGCCAGCAGTTTCCGACAGGGGATCACTGAAGCTTTCTTT.

This clone was seen only once. The V gene is TRBV5-1, the J gene TRBJ2-1, with TRBD2 matching over 7 bases. Germline assignment: CDR1 SGHRS and CDR2 YFSETQ. The CDR3 has 15 residues. V was clipped by 4 bases and J by 8 bases; unmatched bases: 12. The CDR3 protein is CASSPMGPRGDEQFF. The DNA of the CDR3 is TGCGCCAGCAGCCCCATGGGGCCCCGGGGGGATGAGCAGTTCTTC. Variable domain in full (rest from reference TRBV5-1 and TRBJ2-1): KAGVTQTPRYLIKTRGQQVTLSCSPISGHRSVSWYQQTPGQGLQFLFEYFSETQRNKGNFPGRFSGRQFSNSRSEMNVSTLELGDSALYLCASSPMGPRGDEQFFGPGTRLTVL.

This chain joins TRBV7-2 and TRBJ2-5, with 7 bases fitting TRBD2. The end of the DNA fits TRBJ2-7 better, so the J call may be wrong. This CDR3 has 15 amino acids. The germline V gene encodes CDR1 SGHTA and CDR2 FQGNSA. The CDR3 nucleotides read TGTGCCAGCAGCTTAGAAGCGGGGCGTGCCTACGAGCAGTACTTC. It codes for CASSLEAGRAYEQYF.

The CDR3 DNA sequence: TGTGCCAGCAGTTTAGTGTCGGGAGTGGGGCTGTGGGGGAATGAGCAGTTCTTC. Translating gives CASSLVSGVGLWGNEQFF. The J gene is TRBJ2-1, the V gene TRBV28; D is possibly TRBD2 (6 bases). There are 18 residues in the CDR3. CDR1 is MDHEN and CDR2 is SYDVKM in the germline V gene. V shed 2 bases and J shed 7 bases, with 24 bases lying between them.

The rearrangement links TRBV7-2 to TRBJ2-1, with a tentative D call TRBD1 (6 bases). The germline V gene has CDR1 SGHTA and CDR2 FQGNSA. V was trimmed by 0 bases and J by 10 bases, leaving 13 bases between them. The CDR3 is 14 amino acids. CDR3 sequence (DNA): TGTGCCAGCAGCTTAGCTTGGGACACCCCAGAGCAGTTCTTC. Protein: CASSLAWDTPEQFF.

This rearrangement joins TRBV27 to TRBJ1-1; a possible D gene is TRBD1 (6 bases). This CDR3 is 14 amino acids long. CDR1 and CDR2 (germline): MNHEY, SMNVEV (reference sequence). V dropped 3 bases and J dropped 4 bases, with 12 bases sitting between them. The CDR3 region has the DNA TGTGCCAGCAGTTTTGTCAACAGGGCCACTGAAGCTTTCTTT. It is translated as CASSFVNRATEAFF.

The J gene is TRBJ1-1, the V gene TRBV5-1; D gene ambiguous. Trimming shortened V by 0 bases and J by 6 bases, and 15 bases separated the two germline ends. Germline V gene lookup returns CDR1 SGHRS and CDR2 YFSETQ. This CDR3 is 15 amino acids long. In DNA form, the CDR3 reads TGCGCCAGCAGCTTGGATTCGGGGTCCGGGGCTGAAGCTTTCTTT. Protein: CASSLDSGSGAEAFF.

Written as DNA, the CDR3 is TGTGCCAGTAATATGGGCACTTCCTCCTATGGCTACACCTTC. Protein sequence: CASNMGTSSYGYTF. The gene calls are TRBV19 and TRBJ1-2; D uncertain. The CDR3 spans 14 residues. Germline lookup yields CDR1 LNHDA and CDR2 SQIVND (reference sequence). The germline V and J ends were trimmed by 7 bases and 4 bases, with 16 bases remaining between them.

This sequence joins TRBV6-1 and TRBJ1-2, with a tentative D call TRBD1 (6 bases). V was trimmed by 2 bases and J by 5 bases, leaving 12 bases between them. The CDR3 covers 14 residues. Germline V CDR1 and CDR2: MNHNS, SASEGT. CDR3 sequence reads: CASSEKTGPYGYTF. The CDR3 coding sequence is TGTGCCAGCAGTGAAAAGACAGGCCCTTATGGCTACACCTTC.

This clone was picked up one time. The chain links TRBV2 to TRBJ1-6; D call uncertain. V lost 0 bases to trimming and J lost 7 bases, with 7 bases between them. Germline V gives CDR1 SNHLY, CDR2 FYNNEI. The CDR3 spans 14 residues. The CDR3 spells CASSEAPRNSPLHF. Written as DNA, the CDR3 is TGTGCCAGCAGTGAAGCGCCTAGGAATTCACCCCTCCACTTT.

V and J are TRBV27 and TRBJ2-7; 10 bases agree with TRBD2. V was clipped by 3 bases and J by 3 bases; unmatched bases: 5. The CDR3 consists of 15 residues. CDR1 is MNHEY and CDR2 is SMNVEV in the germline V gene (reference sequence). CDR3 nucleotides: TGTGCCAGCAGTTTCATCGGACTAGCGGTCTACGAGCAGTACTTC. Its translation is CASSFIGLAVYEQYF.

The chain combines TRBV19 with TRBJ2-1; 12 positions agree with TRBD2. This CDR3 is built from 15 residues. CDR1 and CDR2 (germline): LNHDA, SQIVND (reference sequence). V dropped 4 bases and J dropped 7; count of bases not matched to a gene: 5. CDR3 protein: CASSKKTSGRNEQFF. Here the CDR3 DNA reads TGTGCCAGTAGTAAAAAGACTAGCGGGAGAAATGAGCAGTTCTTC.

The chain couples TRBV2 to TRBJ2-1; D is ambiguous. This CDR3 is built from 17 residues. Trimming took off 2 bases at V and 0 bases at J, with 14 bases between the two ends. CDR1 and CDR2 (germline): SNHLY, FYNNEI. In nucleotides, the CDR3 is TGTGCCAGCAGTGAAACGTTTGATCCCAGCTCCTACAATGAGCAGTTCTTC. Protein sequence: CASSETFDPSSYNEQFF.

A single count supports this clone. The V call is TRBV28, the J call TRBJ2-5; no definite D call. The CDR3 covers 18 residues. Per germline, CDR1 MDHEN and CDR2 SYDVKM. The V gene lost 6 bases and the J gene lost 1 base, with 24 bases spanning the gap. The DNA of the CDR3 is TGTGCCAGCAGCTATGACCAGGCTCTTAATTTGGTCCAAGAGACCCAGTACTTC. Translating it yields CASSYDQALNLVQETQYF. Filled out from reference TRBV28 and TRBJ2-5, the complete variable domain reads DVKVTQSSRYLVKRTGEKVFLECVQDMDHENMFWYRQDPGLGLRLIYFSYDVKMKEKGDIPEGYSVSREKKERFSLILESASTNQTSMYLCASSYDQALNLVQETQYFGPGTRLLVL.

The chain has TRBV18 and TRBJ1-4; 8 positions agree with TRBD1. The CDR3 contains 14 residues. Trimming took 2 bases from V and 7 from J; bases not matched to a gene: 3. From germline, CDR1 is KGHSH and CDR2 LQKENI. The CDR3 nucleotides are TGTGCCAGCTCACCAGAAGGGACAGGTGAAAAACTGTTTTTT. Protein sequence: CASSPEGTGEKLFF.

A single count supports this clone. The chain links TRBV5-4 to TRBJ2-7; TRBD1 is a possible D gene (6 bases). Germline V gene data show CDR1 as SGHNT and CDR2 as YYREEE (reference sequence). This CDR3 is built from 15 residues. V was trimmed by 4 bases and J by 0 bases, leaving 14 bases between them. The CDR3 reads CASSQEEGGSYEQYF. DNA for the CDR3: TGTGCCAGCAGCCAAGAGGAAGGGGGCTCCTACGAGCAGTACTTC. The variable domain in full, with the rest retrieved from reference TRBV5-4 and TRBJ2-7, is ETGVTQSPTHLIKTRGQQVTLRCSSQSGHNTVSWYQQALGQGPQFIFQYYREEENGRGNFPPRFSGLQFPNYSSELNVNALELDDSALYLCASSQEEGGSYEQYFGPGTRLTVT.